This is a list of T cell receptor beta chains from one sample in a study of follicular helper T cells after annual influenza vaccination. The repertoire was sequenced with immunoSEQ multiplex PCR; TCRdb's copy has only in-frame clones and lacks some. This table holds approximately 7,400 clones, approximately 82% found once. Specimen: CXCR5+ CD38- circulating T follicular helper cells from blood, collected 7 days after influenza vaccination. The receptor set was obtained from an adult who received the influenza vaccine. The CDR3 runs from the conserved cysteine through the conserved F or W. D genes are given only for firm matches. The size of a clone is reported for some rows only, either as once, few or many, or as a class for expanded clones.

>.|TRBJ2-5|TRBV2|.
CASSELTVQETQYF
TGTGCCAGCAGTGAACTGACAGTCCAAGAGACCCAGTACTTC
>.|TRBJ1-5|TRBV28|.
CASSLGGLWNQPQHF
TGTGCCAGCAGTTTAGGAGGGTTATGGAATCAGCCCCAGCATTTT
>.|TRBJ1-1|TRBV30|.
CAWSLGKTEAFF
TGTGCCTGGAGTTTAGGGAAAACTGAAGCTTTCTTT
>few|TRBJ2-7|TRBV2|.
CATQLERRYEQYF
TGTGCCACCCAGCTGGAGCGGAGATACGAGCAGTACTTC
>.|TRBJ1-3|TRBV18|TRBD1
CASSRLAGTGILTGSGNTIYF
TGTGCCAGCTCACGCCTTGCTGGGACAGGGATTCTCACCGGCTCTGGAAACACCATATATTTT
>.|TRBJ2-3|TRBV7-8|.
CASSRKGGATDTQYF
TGTGCCAGCAGCCGAAAAGGGGGGGCCACAGATACGCAGTATTTT
>.|TRBJ2-5|TRBV27|TRBD1
CASSSRSGTGLAQYF
TGTGCCAGCAGTTCACGCTCCGGGACAGGGCTTGCCCAGTACTTC
>.|TRBJ1-2|TRBV28|.
CASSVIGGRNYGYTF
TGTGCCAGCAGTGTGATTGGGGGTAGAAACTATGGCTACACCTTC
>.|TRBJ2-1|TRBV28|.
CASRPFGGEVANEQFF
TGTGCCAGCAGACCCTTTGGGGGAGAAGTGGCCAATGAGCAGTTCTTC
>.|TRBJ2-1|TRBV15|.
CATSRAGSFTYNEQFF
TGTGCCACCAGCAGAGCCGGTAGCTTCACCTACAATGAGCAGTTCTTC
>.|TRBJ2-6|TRBV4-1|.
CASSQVLGSGANVLTF
TGCGCCAGCAGCCAGGTTTTAGGCTCTGGGGCCAACGTCCTGACTTTC
>.|TRBJ2-7|TRBV9|.
CASSVLEEYEQYF
TGTGCCAGCAGCGTATTAGAGGAATACGAGCAGTACTTC
>.|TRBJ1-4|TRBV9|.
CASSVVPGRVVGELFF
TGTGCCAGCAGCGTAGTACCTGGGAGGGTAGTCGGAGAACTGTTTTTT
>.|TRBJ2-6|TRBV19|.
CASKFVGANVLTF
TGTGCCAGTAAATTTGTTGGGGCCAACGTCCTGACTTTC
>few|TRBJ1-2|TRBV5-1|.
CASSSGQILYGYTF
TGCGCCAGCAGCTCCGGACAGATACTCTATGGCTACACCTTC
>.|TRBJ2-7|TRBV6-1|.
CASTGTTLYF
TGTGCCAGCACCGGGACAACGCTGTACTTC
>.|TRBJ1-3|TRBV5-8|.
CASSSSGFTGNTIYF
TGTGCCAGCAGCTCTTCCGGATTCACTGGAAACACCATATATTTT
>.|TRBJ1-4|TRBV2|TRBD1
CASSGRDRNEKLFF
TGTGCCAGCAGTGGAAGGGACAGAAATGAAAAACTGTTTTTT
>.|TRBJ2-2|TRBV10-3|.
CAISELVAANTGELFF
TGTGCCATCAGTGAGTTGGTAGCCGCGAACACCGGGGAGCTGTTTTTT
>once|TRBJ1-3|TRBV7-9|.
CASRVQSSGNTIYF
TGTGCCAGCAGGGTACAGTCCTCTGGAAACACCATATATTTT
>.|TRBJ1-2|TRBV5-1|TRBD1
CASRSTGTDSGYTF
TGCGCCAGCAGATCCACCGGGACAGATTCGGGCTACACCTTC
>.|TRBJ1-3|TRBV18|.
CASSQTGLGNTIYF
TGTGCCAGCTCACAAACAGGGCTTGGAAACACCATATATTTT
>.|TRBJ1-1|TRBV7-9|TRBD1
CASSFKGTAFTEAFF
TGTGCCAGCAGCTTTAAAGGGACAGCATTCACTGAAGCTTTCTTT
>.|TRBJ1-1|TRBV6-1|.
CASSEGGMNTEAFF
TGTGCCAGCAGTGAAGGGGGGATGAACACTGAAGCTTTCTTT
>.|TRBJ2-1|TRBV28|TRBD1
CASSADRGRNEQFF
TGTGCCAGCAGTGCGGACAGGGGGCGTAATGAGCAGTTCTTC
>.|TRBJ1-1|TRBV20-1|.
CSAADSPEAFF
TGCAGTGCTGCAGACAGTCCTGAAGCTTTCTTT
>.|TRBJ1-3|TRBV5-5|.
CASSLALGLASGNTIYF
TGTGCCAGCAGCTTGGCCCTCGGACTGGCCTCTGGAAACACCATATATTTT
>.|TRBJ1-3|TRBV19|.
CASSRQSSGNTIYF
TGTGCCAGTAGTAGACAGTCTTCTGGAAACACCATATATTTT
>.|TRBJ2-5|TRBV14|.
CASSPGPEETQYF
TGTGCCAGCAGCCCGGGGCCGGAGGAGACCCAGTACTTC
>.|TRBJ2-3|TRBV5-1|TRBD1
CASSLQGQGSPDTQYF
TGCGCCAGCAGCTTGCAAGGACAGGGCTCCCCAGATACGCAGTATTTT
>.|TRBJ1-2|TRBV6-6|.
CASSYPGPESSYTF
TGTGCCAGCAGTTACCCGGGGCCAGAATCTAGCTACACCTTC
>.|TRBJ2-2|TRBV28|.
CASRYDGRNTGELFF
TGTGCCAGCAGGTATGACGGGCGGAACACCGGGGAGCTGTTTTTT
>.|TRBJ2-3|TRBV29-1|.
CSGSGSSTDTQYF
TGCAGTGGAAGTGGGTCTAGCACAGATACGCAGTATTTT
>.|TRBJ1-4|TRBV4-1|TRBD1
CASSLFGTDNEKLFF
TGCGCCAGCAGCCTCTTCGGGACAGATAATGAAAAACTGTTTTTT
>.|TRBJ2-5|TRBV5-1|.
CASSLGRETQYF
TGCGCCAGCAGCTTGGGTCGAGAGACCCAGTACTTC
>.|TRBJ2-3|TRBV5-1|.
CASSSHTGTDTQYF
TGCGCCAGCAGCTCACATACCGGGACAGATACGCAGTATTTT
>.|TRBJ2-5|TRBV30|TRBD2
CAWSVGGGTQYF
TGTGCCTGGAGCGTCGGCGGGGGGACCCAGTACTTC
>.|TRBJ2-1|TRBV6-5|.
CASRVVAANEQFF
TGTGCCAGCAGGGTAGTAGCCGCCAATGAGCAGTTCTTC
>.|TRBJ1-1|TRBV15|TRBD1
CATSRGTTGGTEAFF
TGTGCCACCAGCAGAGGAACCACAGGGGGGACTGAAGCTTTCTTT
>.|TRBJ1-1|TRBV11-1|.
CASSPWVAGVGTEAFF
TGTGCCAGCAGCCCATGGGTCGCGGGGGTGGGCACTGAAGCTTTCTTT
>.|TRBJ2-7|TRBV11-3|TRBD1
CASSPRGTGVEQYF
TGTGCCAGCAGCCCCCGTGGGACAGGGGTCGAGCAGTACTTC
>.|TRBJ2-2|TRBV18|.
CASSPDQGMTGELFF
TGTGCCAGCTCACCAGACCAGGGGATGACCGGGGAGCTGTTTTTT
>.|TRBJ1-6|TRBV5-1|TRBD1
CASSETGNSPLHF
TGCGCCAGCAGTGAGACAGGGAATTCACCCCTCCACTTT
>.|TRBJ2-5|TRBV5-1|TRBD1
CASSLRGPQETQYF
TGCGCCAGCAGCTTGAGGGGGCCCCAAGAGACCCAGTACTTC
>.|TRBJ2-5|TRBV7-2|TRBD2
CASSLGTSGGQETQYF
TGTGCCAGCAGCTTAGGGACTAGCGGGGGGCAAGAGACCCAGTACTTC
>few|TRBJ2-7|TRBV13|.
CASSLGVRGSYEQYF
TGTGCCAGCAGCTTAGGGGTAAGGGGGTCCTACGAGCAGTACTTC
>.|TRBJ1-6|TRBV18|.
CASSPRLGFDNSPLHF
TGTGCCAGCTCACCACGTTTGGGGTTCGATAATTCACCCCTCCACTTT
>.|TRBJ1-2|TRBV6-1|TRBD1
CASSADRGFYGYTF
TGTGCCAGCAGCGCCGACAGGGGGTTCTATGGCTACACCTTC
>.|TRBJ1-2|TRBV6-9|.
CASSYRGFGYTF
TGTGCCAGCAGTTACAGGGGATTCGGCTACACCTTC
>.|TRBJ1-3|TRBV2|.
CASNLFSGNTIYF
TGTGCCAGCAACCTCTTCTCTGGAAACACCATATATTTT
>.|TRBJ2-5|TRBV4-2|.
CASSQEITSRETQYF
TGTGCCAGCAGCCAAGAGATAACTAGTCGGGAGACCCAGTACTTC
>.|TRBJ1-5|TRBV28|.
CASSLFDYSNQPQHF
TGTGCCAGCAGTTTATTTGACTATAGCAATCAGCCCCAGCATTTT
>.|TRBJ2-7|TRBV28|.
CATQDSYEQYF
TGTGCCACCCAGGACAGCTACGAGCAGTACTTC
>.|TRBJ2-1|TRBV18|.
CASSQGPHNEQFF
TGTGCCAGCTCACAGGGTCCCCACAATGAGCAGTTCTTC